This T cell receptor beta chain was identified in a study of cytomegalovirus exposure and HLA in healthy donors. General study findings and limits: Reportedly, diagnosis of cytomegalovirus status by the classifier showed high specificity and sensitivity.

The PCR had 60 Vbeta and 13 Jbeta primers. The assay was immunoSEQ multiplex PCR, and TCRdb's table has in-frame clones only and misses some. Its table records 200,000 to 250,000 clones. Concerning this clone itself: Its matching antigen is unknown.

The germline gives CDR1 SGHTA, CDR2 FQGNSA. Between the trimmed V and J ends, which lost 4 bases and 2 bases, there was a span of 17 bases. This CDR3 spans 16 amino acids. The chain recombines TRBV7-2 with TRBJ1-2; weak D call: TRBD1 (6 bases). The sequencing input was PBMCs. The receptor was derived from a woman aged 30 to 39 in good health and CMV-seropositive. The DNA of the CDR3 is TGTGCCAGCAGCTCCCGGCGGACAGAACCAAACTATGGCTACACCTTC. The encoded protein is CASSSRRTEPNYGYTF. Full variable domain (missing parts from reference TRBV7-2 and TRBJ1-2): GAGVSQSPSNKVTEKGKDVELRCDPISGHTALYWYRQSLGQGLEFLIYFQGNSAPDKSGLPSDRFSAERTGGSVSTLTIQRTQQEDSAVYLCASSSRRTEPNYGYTFGSGTRLTVV.